The rows below give T cell receptor beta chains drawn from one sample of a study of blood T cell repertoires in COVID-19. The assay was immunoSEQ multiplex PCR, and TCRdb's table has in-frame clones only and misses some. The sample yields 190,000 or so clones, 80% to 90% seen once. Sequenced: peripheral blood. These receptors all stem from a man over 45 with active or convalescent COVID-19. Both conserved end residues are part of each CDR3. The D gene is left open where the match is weak. Not every row has a clone size; where given, it reads once, few, many or a size class.

v_gene: TRBV18
d_gene: NA
j_gene: TRBJ2-7
abundance: NA
CDR3aa: CASSPLGRAEQYF
CDR3nt: TGTGCCAGCTCACCACTTGGCAGGGCCGAGCAGTACTTC

v_gene: TRBV5-6
d_gene: NA
j_gene: TRBJ1-4
abundance: NA
CDR3aa: CASSFWQTNEKLFF
CDR3nt: TGTGCCAGCAGCTTCTGGCAGACTAATGAAAAACTGTTTTTT

v_gene: TRBV3-1/TRBV3-2
d_gene: NA
j_gene: TRBJ1-1
abundance: NA
CDR3aa: CASSQYGVGTEAFF
CDR3nt: TGTGCCAGCAGCCAATACGGGGTGGGGACTGAAGCTTTCTTT

v_gene: TRBV28
d_gene: TRBD2
j_gene: TRBJ2-7
abundance: NA
CDR3aa: CASSPQTSGRNEQYF
CDR3nt: TGTGCCAGCAGTCCACAGACTAGCGGGAGGAACGAGCAGTACTTC

v_gene: TRBV7-9
d_gene: NA
j_gene: TRBJ1-1
abundance: once
CDR3aa: CASSLAAGLMNTEAFF
CDR3nt: TGTGCCAGCAGCTTAGCAGCAGGCCTCATGAACACTGAAGCTTTCTTT

v_gene: TRBV5-4
d_gene: TRBD1
j_gene: TRBJ2-1
abundance: few
CDR3aa: CASGFGDRGYNEQFF
CDR3nt: TGTGCCAGCGGCTTTGGGGACAGGGGATACAATGAGCAGTTCTTC

v_gene: TRBV7-8
d_gene: NA
j_gene: TRBJ1-5
abundance: NA
CDR3aa: CASSLLPRGEQPQHF
CDR3nt: TGTGCCAGCAGCTTACTTCCCAGGGGTGAGCAGCCCCAGCATTTT

v_gene: TRBV4-1
d_gene: TRBD2
j_gene: TRBJ2-7
abundance: NA
CDR3aa: CASSPTMTSGYEQYF
CDR3nt: TGCGCCAGCAGCCCAACCATGACTAGCGGATACGAGCAGTACTTC

v_gene: TRBV2
d_gene: NA
j_gene: TRBJ1-2
abundance: NA
CDR3aa: CASSDRGQGYGYTF
CDR3nt: TGTGCCAGCAGTGACAGGGGCCAGGGCTATGGCTACACCTTC

v_gene: TRBV19
d_gene: TRBD1
j_gene: TRBJ2-7
abundance: NA
CDR3aa: CASSIGGQEGTYEQYF
CDR3nt: TGTGCCAGTAGTATAGGCGGACAGGAAGGCACCTACGAGCAGTACTTC

v_gene: TRBV7-9
d_gene: NA
j_gene: TRBJ1-5
abundance: NA
CDR3aa: CASSREGGQPQHF
CDR3nt: TGTGCCAGCAGCCGGGAGGGAGGTCAGCCCCAGCATTTT

v_gene: TRBV19
d_gene: TRBD1
j_gene: TRBJ1-6
abundance: once
CDR3aa: CASSTQGARAPLHF
CDR3nt: TGTGCCAGTAGTACACAGGGGGCACGCGCACCCCTCCACTTT

v_gene: TRBV18
d_gene: TRBD1
j_gene: TRBJ2-1
abundance: NA
CDR3aa: CASSPRGTGGSNEQFF
CDR3nt: TGTGCCAGCTCACCACGAGGGACAGGGGGAAGCAATGAGCAGTTCTTC

v_gene: TRBV21-1
d_gene: NA
j_gene: TRBJ2-3
abundance: NA
CDR3aa: CANLEGASTDTQYF
CDR3nt: TGTGCCAACTTAGAAGGGGCTAGCACAGATACGCAGTATTTT

v_gene: TRBV21-1
d_gene: NA
j_gene: TRBJ1-4
abundance: once
CDR3aa: CASSPDRSANEKLFF
CDR3nt: TGTGCCAGCAGCCCGGACAGGTCGGCTAATGAAAAACTGTTTTTT

v_gene: TRBV3-1/TRBV3-2
d_gene: NA
j_gene: TRBJ2-7
abundance: NA
CDR3aa: CASSPTGGGAHEQYF
CDR3nt: TGTGCCAGCAGTCCTACTGGAGGGGGGGCCCACGAGCAGTACTTC

v_gene: TRBV4-2
d_gene: TRBD2
j_gene: TRBJ2-1
abundance: NA
CDR3aa: CASSQEAGGVNEQFF
CDR3nt: TGTGCCAGCAGCCAAGAGGCGGGGGGGGTTAATGAGCAGTTCTTC

v_gene: TRBV2
d_gene: NA
j_gene: TRBJ1-2
abundance: NA
CDR3aa: CASSERGNHGYTF
CDR3nt: TGTGCCAGCAGTGAACGGGGGAATCATGGCTACACCTTC

v_gene: TRBV11-2
d_gene: TRBD1
j_gene: TRBJ2-7
abundance: NA
CDR3aa: CASSNTGGEQYF
CDR3nt: TGTGCCAGCAGCAATACAGGGGGCGAGCAGTACTTC

v_gene: TRBV30
d_gene: TRBD1
j_gene: TRBJ2-5
abundance: NA
CDR3aa: CAWQTPGGLETQYF
CDR3nt: TGTGCCTGGCAAACCCCAGGGGGCTTGGAGACCCAGTACTTC

v_gene: TRBV6-2/TRBV6-3
d_gene: NA
j_gene: TRBJ1-6
abundance: NA
CDR3aa: CASSYESQGNSPLHF
CDR3nt: TGTGCCAGCAGTTACGAGAGCCAGGGAAATTCACCCCTCCACTTT

v_gene: TRBV10-3
d_gene: TRBD1
j_gene: TRBJ1-2
abundance: NA
CDR3aa: CAIWGQGAYGYTF
CDR3nt: TGTGCCATCTGGGGACAGGGGGCTTATGGCTACACCTTC

v_gene: TRBV7-9
d_gene: TRBD2
j_gene: TRBJ2-7
abundance: NA
CDR3aa: CASSFGVAGGPHEQYF
CDR3nt: TGTGCCAGCAGCTTCGGGGTCGCGGGGGGGCCCCACGAGCAGTACTTC

v_gene: TRBV10-3
d_gene: TRBD1
j_gene: TRBJ2-1
abundance: NA
CDR3aa: CAITMTGKTNEQFF
CDR3nt: TGTGCCATCACCATGACAGGGAAAACGAATGAGCAGTTCTTC

v_gene: TRBV28
d_gene: NA
j_gene: TRBJ1-5
abundance: NA
CDR3aa: CASSLKEGQPQHF
CDR3nt: TGTGCCAGCAGTTTAAAAGAGGGTCAGCCCCAGCATTTT

v_gene: TRBV24-1
d_gene: TRBD2
j_gene: TRBJ2-2
abundance: NA
CDR3aa: CATSDTRGGQVGELFF
CDR3nt: TGTGCCACCAGTGATACTCGGGGGGGCCAAGTCGGGGAGCTGTTTTTT